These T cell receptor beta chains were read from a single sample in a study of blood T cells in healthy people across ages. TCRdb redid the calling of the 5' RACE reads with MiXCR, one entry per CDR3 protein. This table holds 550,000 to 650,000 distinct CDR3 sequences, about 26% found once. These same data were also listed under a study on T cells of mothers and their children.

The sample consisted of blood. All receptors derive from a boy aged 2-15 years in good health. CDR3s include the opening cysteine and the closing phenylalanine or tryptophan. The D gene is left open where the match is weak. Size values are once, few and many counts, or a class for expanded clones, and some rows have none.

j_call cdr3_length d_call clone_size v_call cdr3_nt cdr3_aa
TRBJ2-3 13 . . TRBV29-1 TGCAGCTCCAGGGCGCTACTCACAGATACGCAGTATTTT CSSRALLTDTQYF
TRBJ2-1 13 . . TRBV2 TGTGCCAGCAGTGAAGGGACCTCTAATGAGCAGTTCTTC CASSEGTSNEQFF
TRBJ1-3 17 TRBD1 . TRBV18 TGTGCCAGCTCACCACGCCGACAGGGGTCCTCTGGAAACACCATATATTTT CASSPRRQGSSGNTIYF
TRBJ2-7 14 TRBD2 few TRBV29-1 TGCAGCGTTGAAGATTTTGCGGGGGGCTACGAGCAGTACTTC CSVEDFAGGYEQYF
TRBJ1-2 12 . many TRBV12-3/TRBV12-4 TGTGCCAGCAGTTCCCGCCTATCTGGCTACACCTTC CASSSRLSGYTF
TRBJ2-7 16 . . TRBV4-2 TGTGCCAGCAGCCCGGGGAGGGGGTCCATCTCCTACGAGCAGTACTTC CASSPGRGSISYEQYF
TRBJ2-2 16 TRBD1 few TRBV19 TGTGCCAGTAGCCTACCGGGACAGACCTGCACCGGGGAGCTGTTTTTT CASSLPGQTCTGELFF
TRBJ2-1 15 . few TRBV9 TGTGCCAGCAGCGTCGGGGGAGGTTCCTACAATGAGCAGTTCTTC CASSVGGGSYNEQFF
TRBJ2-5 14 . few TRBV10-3 TGTGCCATCAGCCTGAGCGCCCTTTTAGAGACCCAGTACTTC CAISLSALLETQYF
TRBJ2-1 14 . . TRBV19 TGTGCCAGTAGTATAAGCGGCACCTACAATGAGCAGTTCTTC CASSISGTYNEQFF
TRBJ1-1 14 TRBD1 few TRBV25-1 TGTGCCAGCAGTGCCCCGGGACAGGGGGCGAAGGCTTTCTTT CASSAPGQGAKAFF
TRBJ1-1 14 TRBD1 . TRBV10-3 TGTGCCATCAGTGAGCCCCGGGACAGGGTTAAAGCTTTCTTT CAISEPRDRVKAFF
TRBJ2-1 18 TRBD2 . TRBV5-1 TGCGCCAGCAGCTTCGGGACTAGCGGGGTCTTGTTTCCGGATGAGCAGTTCTTC CASSFGTSGVLFPDEQFF
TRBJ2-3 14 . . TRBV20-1 TGCAGTGCTAGCTCTGGACTAATCACAGATACGCAGTATTTT CSASSGLITDTQYF
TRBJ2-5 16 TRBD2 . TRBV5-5 TGTGCCAGCAGCTTGGTGCTAGCGGGATGGGAAGAGACCCAGTACTTC CASSLVLAGWEETQYF
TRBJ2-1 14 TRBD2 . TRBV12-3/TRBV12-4 TGTGCCAGCAGCCCTGGGACTAGCCCCAATGAGCAGTTCTTC CASSPGTSPNEQFF
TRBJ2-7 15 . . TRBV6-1 TGTGCCAGCAGACTGAATTTACAGGAGGCCTACGAGCAGTACTTC CASRLNLQEAYEQYF
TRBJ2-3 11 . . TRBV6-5 TGTGCCAGCACCAGGGGAGATACGCAGTATTTT CASTRGDTQYF
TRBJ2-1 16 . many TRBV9 TGTGCCAGCAGCGGGCCCTTAGCCAGCTCCTACAATGAGCAGTTCTTC CASSGPLASSYNEQFF
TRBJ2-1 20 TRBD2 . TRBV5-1 TGCGCCAGCAGTTTTGAAGGGTTTACTAGCGGATACTGGATGAACAATGAGCAGTTCTTC CASSFEGFTSGYWMNNEQFF
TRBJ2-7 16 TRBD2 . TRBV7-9 TGTGCCAGCAGCTTACGGGATGAGCGGGGGAACTACGAGCAGTACTTC CASSLRDERGNYEQYF
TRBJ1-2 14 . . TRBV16 TGTGCCAGCAGCCTACAACGGGAAGCTTATGGCTACACCTTC CASSLQREAYGYTF
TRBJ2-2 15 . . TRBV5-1 TGCGCCAGTAACATCGGGGAGTTTCTGAGAGGGGGGCTGTTTTTT CASNIGEFLRGGLFF
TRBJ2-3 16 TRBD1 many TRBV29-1 TGCAGCGTTGAAGGGACAGGGGTGATAGGCACAGATACGCAGTATTTT CSVEGTGVIGTDTQYF
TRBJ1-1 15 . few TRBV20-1 TGCAGTGCTAGAGATTTCATTAGGGAGAACACTGAAGCTTTCTTT CSARDFIRENTEAFF
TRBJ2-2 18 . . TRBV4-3 TGCGCCAGCAGCCAACGGGTCGTCCAAGGGGTTACCCCCGGGGAGCTGTTTTTT CASSQRVVQGVTPGELFF
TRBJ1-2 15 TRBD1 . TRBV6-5 TGTGCCAGCAGATACAAACTAGGGGGCAACTATGGCTACACCTTC CASRYKLGGNYGYTF
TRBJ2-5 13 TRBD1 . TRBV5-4 TGTGCCAGCAGCTGGACAGGGGTCGAGACCCAGTACTTC CASSWTGVETQYF
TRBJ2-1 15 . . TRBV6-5 TGTGCCAGCAAACTCGATGGGTTGAGGGAAGGTGAGCAGTTCTTC CASKLDGLREGEQFF
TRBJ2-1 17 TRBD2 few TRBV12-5 TGTGCTAGTGGTCGGGGGGTCACTAGCGCCGCCTACAATGAGCAGTTCTTC CASGRGVTSAAYNEQFF
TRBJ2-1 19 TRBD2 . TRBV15 TGTGCCACCAGCAGAGATCCGGCTAGCGGGAGGGCCTCCTACAATGAGCAGTTCTTC CATSRDPASGRASYNEQFF
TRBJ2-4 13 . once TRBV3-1 TGTGCCAGCAGCCAATCGGTGGGAAACATTCAGTACTTC CASSQSVGNIQYF
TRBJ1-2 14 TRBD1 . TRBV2 TGTGCCAGCAGTGAAAAGGGGGCAGGTTATGGCTACACCTTC CASSEKGAGYGYTF
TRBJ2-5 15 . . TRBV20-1 TGCAGTGCTAGAAGCCGGGCAGCATACCAAGAGACCCAGTACTTC CSARSRAAYQETQYF
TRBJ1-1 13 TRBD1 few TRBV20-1 TGCAGTGCTAGGCAGGGGGCGAACACTGAAGCTTTCTTT CSARQGANTEAFF
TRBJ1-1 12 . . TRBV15 TGTGCCACCAGCCAGTGGAACGCTGAAGCTTTCTTT CATSQWNAEAFF
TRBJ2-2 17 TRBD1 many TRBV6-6 TGTGCCAGCGCTAGGGCTACCGGGACAGGACCGACCGGGGAGCTGTTTTTT CASARATGTGPTGELFF
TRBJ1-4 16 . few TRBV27 TGTGCCAGCAGCCCCGGGATTTCGGCAACTAATGAAAAACTGTTTTTT CASSPGISATNEKLFF
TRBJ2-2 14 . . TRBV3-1 TGTGCCAGCAGCCCTAAACTTGGCACCGGGGAGCTGTTTTTT CASSPKLGTGELFF
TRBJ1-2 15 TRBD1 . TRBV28 TGTGCCAGCAGTTCCCGGACAGGGGGGGACTATGGCTACACCTTC CASSSRTGGDYGYTF
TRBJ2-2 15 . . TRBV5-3 TGTGCCAGCAGCTTGAGGGGGGGACTCACCGGGGAGCTGTTTTTT CASSLRGGLTGELFF
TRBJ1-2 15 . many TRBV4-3 TGCGCCAGCAGCCAAGATCTTGTACAGTGGTACGGCTACACCTTC CASSQDLVQWYGYTF
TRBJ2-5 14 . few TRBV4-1 TGCGCCAGCAGCCAAGATCCATCGTCAGAGACCCAGTACTTC CASSQDPSSETQYF
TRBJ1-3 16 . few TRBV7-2 TGTGCCAGCAGCTTACGTACCTCTGAAGTTGGAAACACCATATATTTT CASSLRTSEVGNTIYF
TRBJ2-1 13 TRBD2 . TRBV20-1 TGCAGTGCCACCTCACTAGCGGATAATGAGCAGTTCTTC CSATSLADNEQFF
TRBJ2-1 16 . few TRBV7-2 TGTGCCAGCAGCCTCCAAACAGGGAGCTCCTACAATGAGCAGTTCTTC CASSLQTGSSYNEQFF
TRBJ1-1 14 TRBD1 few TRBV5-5 TGTGCCAGCACCTTAAGACAGGGCCTTACTGAAGCTTTCTTT CASTLRQGLTEAFF
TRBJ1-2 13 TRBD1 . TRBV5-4 TGTGCCAGCAGAACACAGGGGAACTATGGCTACACCTTC CASRTQGNYGYTF
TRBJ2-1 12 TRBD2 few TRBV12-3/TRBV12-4 TGTGCCAGCAGCGGTAGCGGGGGGGCCCAGTTCTTC CASSGSGGAQFF
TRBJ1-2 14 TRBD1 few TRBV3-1 TGTGCCAGCAGCCGAGGGGACAGTACCTATGGCTACACCTTC CASSRGDSTYGYTF
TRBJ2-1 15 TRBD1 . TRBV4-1 TGCGCCAGCAGCCAAGGGGACAGGTGGGGAGATGAGCAGTTCTTC CASSQGDRWGDEQFF
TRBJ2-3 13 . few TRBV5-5 TGTGCCAGCAGCTGGGATCTTACAGATACGCAGTATTTT CASSWDLTDTQYF
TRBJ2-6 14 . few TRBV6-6 TGTGCCAGCCAAGATTCTCGTGGGGCCAACGTCCTGACTTTC CASQDSRGANVLTF
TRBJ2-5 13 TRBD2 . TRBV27 TGTGCCAGCAGTTTCGGACTAGGTGGGACCCAGTACTTC CASSFGLGGTQYF